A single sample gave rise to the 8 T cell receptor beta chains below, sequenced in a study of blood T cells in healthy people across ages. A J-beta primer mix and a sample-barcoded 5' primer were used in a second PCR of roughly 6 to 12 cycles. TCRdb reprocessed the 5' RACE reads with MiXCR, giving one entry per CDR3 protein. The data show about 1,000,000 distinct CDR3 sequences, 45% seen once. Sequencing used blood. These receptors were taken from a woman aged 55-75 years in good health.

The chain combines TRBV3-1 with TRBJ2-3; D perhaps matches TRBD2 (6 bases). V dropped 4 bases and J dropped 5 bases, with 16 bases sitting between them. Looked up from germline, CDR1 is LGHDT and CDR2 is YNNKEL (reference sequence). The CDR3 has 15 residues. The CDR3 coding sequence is TGTGCCAGCAGCCCCGAGGAGCGGAGGGGAGATACGCAGTATTTT. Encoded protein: CASSPEERRGDTQYF.

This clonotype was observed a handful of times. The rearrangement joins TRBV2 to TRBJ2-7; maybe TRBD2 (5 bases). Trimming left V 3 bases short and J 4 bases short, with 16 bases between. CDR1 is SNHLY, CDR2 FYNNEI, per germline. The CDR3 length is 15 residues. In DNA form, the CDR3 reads TGTGCCAGCAGTGAGATCTTTGAGGGAAATTACGAGCAGTACTTC. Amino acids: CASSEIFEGNYEQYF.

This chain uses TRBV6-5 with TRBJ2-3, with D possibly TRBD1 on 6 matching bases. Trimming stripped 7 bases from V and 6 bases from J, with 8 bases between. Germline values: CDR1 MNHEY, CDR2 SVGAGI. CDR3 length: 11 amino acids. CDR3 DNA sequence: TGTGCCAGCACCCAGGGGGATACGCAGTATTTT. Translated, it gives CASTQGDTQYF.

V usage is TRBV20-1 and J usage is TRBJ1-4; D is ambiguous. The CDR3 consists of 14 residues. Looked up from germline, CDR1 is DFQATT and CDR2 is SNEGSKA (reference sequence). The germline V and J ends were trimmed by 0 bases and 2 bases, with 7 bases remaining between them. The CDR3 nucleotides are TGCAGTGCTAGAGATAGGAGGACTAATGAAAAACTGTTTTTT. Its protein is CSARDRRTNEKLFF.

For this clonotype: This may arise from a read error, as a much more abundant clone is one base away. DNA of the CDR3: TGCAACGTTGAAGATCCTGATAATGGCGGCTACACCTTC. It is translated as CNVEDPDNGGYTF. The chain recombines TRBV29-1 with TRBJ1-2; D uncertain. The CDR3 contains 13 residues. From germline, CDR1 is SQVTM and CDR2 ANQGSEA.

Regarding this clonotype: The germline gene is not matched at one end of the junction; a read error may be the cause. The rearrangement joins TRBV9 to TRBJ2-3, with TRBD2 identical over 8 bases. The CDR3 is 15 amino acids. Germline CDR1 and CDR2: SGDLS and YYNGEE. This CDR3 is CASNVVGTRGDTQYF. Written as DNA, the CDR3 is TGTGCCAGCAACGTAGTTGGGACTAGGGGCGATACGCAGTATTTT.

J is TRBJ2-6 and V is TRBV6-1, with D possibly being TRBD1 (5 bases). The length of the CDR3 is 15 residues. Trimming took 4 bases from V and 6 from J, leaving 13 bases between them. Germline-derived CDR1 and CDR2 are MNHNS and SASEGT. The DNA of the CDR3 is TGTGCCAGCAGTGCCCATGGGGCTGAGGCCAACGTCCTGACTTTC. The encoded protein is CASSAHGAEANVLTF.

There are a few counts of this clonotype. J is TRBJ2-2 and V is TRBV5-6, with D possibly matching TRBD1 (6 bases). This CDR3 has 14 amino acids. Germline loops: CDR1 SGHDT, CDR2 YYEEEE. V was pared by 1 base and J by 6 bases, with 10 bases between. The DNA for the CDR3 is TGTGCCAGCAGCTTGAGGGGGACGGCCGGGGAGCTGTTTTTT. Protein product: CASSLRGTAGELFF.